Below, 20 T cell receptor beta chains from the same sample are listed, as sequenced in a study of T cells in Graves' hyperthyroidism and ophthalmopathy. There were TCR beta CDR3 regions amplified from RNA transcripts. The HTBI primer set served for first-round RT-PCR of the TCR CDR3. TCRdb independently ran MiXCR on the multiplex PCR reads; one entry per CDR3 protein. In the table there are about 640,000 distinct CDR3 sequences, less than 25% of which are singletons. Material: blood. Receptor source: a man aged 30 to 45 with Graves' ophthalmopathy.

The chain couples TRBV28 to TRBJ2-1; D is unresolved. The CDR3 loop spans 14 amino acids. The ends were cut back, 2 bases at V and 5 bases at J, with 10 bases in the middle. Per germline, CDR1 MDHEN and CDR2 SYDVKM. The CDR3 loop reads CASSLRELDNEQFF. The CDR3 coding sequence is TGTGCCAGCAGTTTAAGGGAACTCGACAATGAGCAGTTCTTC.

The V call is TRBV28, the J call TRBJ1-5, with a weak D call TRBD1 (5 bases). Trimming cost V 1 base and J 6 bases, with 10 bases left between them. This CDR3 has 14 amino acids. Germline lookup yields CDR1 MDHEN and CDR2 SYDVKM. CDR3 residues: CASSLSSRAQPQHF. DNA for the CDR3: TGTGCCAGCAGTTTATCCTCCAGGGCTCAGCCCCAGCATTTT.

The genes are TRBV13 and TRBJ2-2, with 13 positions matching TRBD2. CDR1 PRHDT and CDR2 FYEKMQ come from the germline V gene (reference sequence). Trimming took 1 base from V and 5 from J; bases not matched to a gene: 13. The CDR3 covers 20 residues. CDR3 loop: CASSLVPKFGTSGNTGELFF. In nucleotides, the CDR3 is TGTGCCAGCAGCTTAGTCCCCAAATTCGGGACTAGCGGGAATACCGGGGAGCTGTTTTTT.

The chain couples TRBV4-3 to TRBJ1-5; D uncertain. The CDR3 is 13 residues long. V lost 4 bases, J lost 6 bases, and 10 bases lay in between. Germline V gives CDR1 LGHNA, CDR2 YSLEER. The DNA for the CDR3 is TGCGCCAGCAGCCGGGTACTAGGTCAGCCCCAGCATTTT. This translates into CASSRVLGQPQHF.

The genes are TRBV28 and TRBJ2-2, with 9 bases aligning to TRBD2. The CDR3 is 20 amino acids. Germline V CDR1 and CDR2: MDHEN, SYDVKM. With 7 bases clipped from V and 0 bases from J, the junction kept 18 bases outside the gene matches. The CDR3 sequence is CASKPAGGGGINANTGELFF. CDR3 sequence (DNA): TGTGCCAGCAAGCCTGCGGGGGGGGGCGGGATCAATGCGAACACCGGGGAGCTGTTTTTT.

In this sample, this clonotype turned up a few times. The V call is TRBV12-3 or TRBV12-4, the J call TRBJ1-3; 7 nucleotides match TRBD1. Trimming at V came to 4 bases and at J to 4 bases, leaving 13 bases not matched to a gene. This CDR3 has 17 amino acids. The CDR3 is CASSYRGGGRLGNTIYF. CDR3 DNA: TGTGCCAGCAGTTACCGAGGGGGCGGACGACTGGGAAACACCATATATTTT.

This clonotype was recorded at least ten times. CDR3 residues: CSASAGTGFNEQFF. The CDR3 DNA reads as TGCAGTGCTAGCGCCGGGACAGGGTTCAATGAGCAGTTCTTC. The chain combines TRBV20-1 with TRBJ2-1; TRBD1 aligns across 9 bases. The CDR3 extends over 14 amino acids. V gave up 3 bases and J gave up 6 bases; unmatched junction bases: 6. Germline V gives CDR1 DFQATT, CDR2 SNEGSKA (reference sequence).

The J gene is TRBJ1-4, the V gene TRBV27, with a weak D call TRBD1 (6 bases). This CDR3 contains 15 residues. V shed 3 bases and J shed 8 bases, with 16 bases lying between them. Germline CDR1 reads MNHEY; CDR2 reads SMNVEV (reference sequence). The CDR3 loop reads CASSFRGRGGEKLFF. CDR3 nucleotide sequence: TGTGCCAGCAGTTTCCGCGGCAGGGGTGGAGAAAAACTGTTTTTT.

Ten or more counts support this clonotype. The chain joins TRBV12-3 or TRBV12-4 to TRBJ2-1, with TRBD2 matching over 9 bases. There are 13 residues in the CDR3. Trimming removed 3 bases from V and 12 bases from J; junction bases left unmatched: 6. Here the CDR3 DNA reads TGTGCCAGCAGTTTTAGCGGGGGTGAGGTGCAGTTCTTC. It codes for CASSFSGGEVQFF.

This clonotype showed up just a few times. The chain uses TRBV19 and TRBJ1-1; TRBD1 might be the D (5 bases). The CDR3 covers 14 residues. V was clipped by 2 bases and J by 3 bases, with 10 bases between them. Germline CDR1 is LNHDA and CDR2 is SQIVND (reference sequence). For the CDR3, the DNA is TGTGCCAGTAGTATATCCAGGGCGGACACTGAAGCTTTCTTT. It is translated as CASSISRADTEAFF.

This rearrangement joins TRBV6-2 or TRBV6-3 to TRBJ2-3; 7 bases are a match to TRBD2. From germline, CDR1 is MNHEY and CDR2 SVGEGT. This CDR3 is built from 16 residues. V gave up 9 bases and J gave up 2 bases; unmatched junction bases: 14. CDR3 in DNA: TGTGCCAGTCGTCCCCTTCGGGGGAGGGACACAGATACGCAGTATTTT. It specifies CASRPLRGRDTDTQYF.

A single count supports this clonotype. A read error may explain this, as a much larger clone is one base away. The rearrangement joins TRBV5-1 to TRBJ2-7, with TRBD2 matching 13 bases. Germline CDR1 SGHRS, CDR2 YFSETQ. With 6 bases clipped from V and 2 bases from J, the junction kept 8 bases outside the gene matches. CDR3 length: 16 residues. CDR3 bases: TGCGCCAGCAACAAGACTAGCGGGAGGCTACCCTACGAGCAGTACTTC. Translating it yields CASNKTSGRLPYEQYF.

The chain links TRBV28 to TRBJ2-1; a possible D gene is TRBD2 (6 bases). This CDR3 contains 16 residues. Trimming took 5 bases from V and 0 from J, leaving 14 bases between them. Germline V gives CDR1 MDHEN, CDR2 SYDVKM. The CDR3 bases are TGTGCCAGCAGTACGACTAGTCCGAGCTCCTACAATGAGCAGTTCTTC. Protein sequence: CASSTTSPSSYNEQFF.

This clonotype was found a few times. The chain couples TRBV28 to TRBJ2-5; possible D gene TRBD1, 5 bases. The CDR3 sequence is 16 residues long. V was trimmed by 2 bases and J by 3 bases, leaving 16 bases between them. Germline assignment: CDR1 MDHEN and CDR2 SYDVKM. CDR3 in amino acids: CASSLRSGNPEETQYF. The CDR3 DNA sequence: TGTGCCAGCAGTTTACGGTCAGGGAATCCCGAAGAGACCCAGTACTTC.

The gene calls are TRBV3-1 and TRBJ2-3; D ambiguous. From germline, CDR1 is LGHDT and CDR2 YNNKEL (reference sequence). The CDR3 loop spans 14 amino acids. Between the trimmed V and J ends, which lost 5 bases and 2 bases, there was a span of 11 bases. CDR3 DNA: TGTGCCAGCAGCGTAGCAGAAACCACAGATACGCAGTATTTT. This codes for CASSVAETTDTQYF.

This clonotype came up a few times. The rearrangement links TRBV6-1 to TRBJ1-6, with D maybe TRBD1 (6 bases). The CDR3 is 13 amino acids. Trimming took off 10 bases at V and 5 bases at J, with 12 bases between the two ends. CDR1 and CDR2 from the germline V gene are MNHNS and SASEGT. The CDR3 spells CATRSGDNSPLHF. CDR3 sequence (DNA): TGTGCCACCCGTTCAGGGGATAATTCACCCCTCCACTTT.

Many counts were recorded for this clonotype. The chain joins TRBV28 to TRBJ2-3; 10 nucleotides agree with TRBD1. Germline loops: CDR1 MDHEN, CDR2 SYDVKM. This CDR3 contains 15 residues. J lost 5 bases, V lost 3 bases, and 5 bases had no gene match. The CDR3: CASSFDRGLKDTQYF. In DNA, the CDR3 is TGTGCCAGCAGTTTCGACAGGGGGCTTAAAGATACGCAGTATTTT.

There are many counts of this clonotype. The chain combines TRBV11-3 with TRBJ2-1; no definite D call. Deletions cut 1 base from V and 5 bases from J, with 12 bases between. The CDR3 is 15 amino acids. From germline, CDR1 is SGHNT and CDR2 YENEEA. The CDR3 is CASSLGVDLDNEQFF. The CDR3 DNA reads TGTGCCAGCAGCTTAGGGGTAGATCTAGACAATGAGCAGTTCTTC.

This clonotype was picked up a small number of times. The CDR3 DNA reads as TGTGCCAGCAGTTACGACGGGCAGCTCTACGAGCAGTACTTC. Translating gives CASSYDGQLYEQYF. The J gene is TRBJ2-7, the V gene TRBV6-5; no clear D gene. The CDR3 runs to 14 residues. Germline CDR1 reads MNHEY; CDR2 reads SVGAGI. Trimming left V 2 bases short and J 3 bases short, with 11 bases between.

There are many counts of this clonotype. This chain uses TRBV28 with TRBJ2-7; D is possibly TRBD2 (6 bases). The CDR3 consists of 14 residues. The V gene lost 4 bases and the J gene lost 4 bases, with 14 bases spanning the gap. Germline assignment: CDR1 MDHEN and CDR2 SYDVKM. CDR3 sequence reads: CASSSRGIGYEQYF. The CDR3 DNA follows: TGTGCCAGCAGTTCTCGGGGGATCGGGTACGAGCAGTACTTC.